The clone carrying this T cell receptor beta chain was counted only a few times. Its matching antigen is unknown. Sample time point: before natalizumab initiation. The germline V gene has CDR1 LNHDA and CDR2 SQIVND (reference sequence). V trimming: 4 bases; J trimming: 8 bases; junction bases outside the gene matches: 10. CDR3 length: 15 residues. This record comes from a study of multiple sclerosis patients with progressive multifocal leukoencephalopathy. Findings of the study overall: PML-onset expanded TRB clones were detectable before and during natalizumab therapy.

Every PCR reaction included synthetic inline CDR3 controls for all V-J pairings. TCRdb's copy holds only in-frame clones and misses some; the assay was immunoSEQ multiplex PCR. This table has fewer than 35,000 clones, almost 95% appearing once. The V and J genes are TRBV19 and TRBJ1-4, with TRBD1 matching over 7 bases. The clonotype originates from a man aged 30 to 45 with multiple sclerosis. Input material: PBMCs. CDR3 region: CASSKSRGIGEKLFF. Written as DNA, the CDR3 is TGTGCCAGTAGTAAGAGCAGGGGGATAGGGGAAAAACTGTTTTTT.